The 5 T cell receptor beta chains given below trace back to one sample, sequenced in a study of T cells in Graves' hyperthyroidism and ophthalmopathy (dated by TCRdb to the late 2010s). The method was multiplex PCR. Sequencer: Illumina HiSeq 2000. The TCR beta CDR3 regions were amplified from RNA transcripts. The TCR CDR3 was subjected to a first round of RT-PCR using the HTBI primer set and the Qiagen OneStep RT-PCR kit. The public reads were quality trimmed at Q25 with fastp and then assembled into clones with MiXCR by TCRdb, keeping productive beta chains. Each entry is one CDR3 protein sequence, shown with its most common DNA and genes. The sample table shows a few hundred thousand distinct CDR3 sequences, and about an eighth are seen once. Less than 6.5% of the sample comes from the top ten. Sample: blood. All receptors come from a woman aged 18-30 years with Graves' hyperthyroidism.

The chain employs TRBV10-3 and TRBJ2-7; 7 positions match TRBD2. Germline values: CDR1 ENHRY, CDR2 SYGVKD. The CDR3 runs 13 residues. V shed 10 bases, J shed 4 bases, and the junction held 10 bases outside the gene matches. CDR3 DNA sequence: TGTGCCACGACGGCTCAGGGAGGGTACGAGCAGTACTTC. This encodes CATTAQGGYEQYF.

Regarding this clonotype: One junction end does not reproduce the germline sequence, and a read error may be involved. The chain employs TRBV28 and TRBJ2-2; 9 bases line up with TRBD2. This CDR3 region has 18 residues. Per the germline V gene, CDR1 is MDHEN and CDR2 is SYDVKM. The CDR3: CAGSSGWSSGRNTGELFF. Written as DNA, the CDR3 is TGTGCCGGCAGTTCGGGGTGGAGTAGCGGGAGGAACACCGGGGAGCTGTTTTTT.

The chain uses TRBV7-2 and TRBJ2-3, with 12 positions matching TRBD2. The CDR3 consists of 14 residues. Germline V CDR1 and CDR2: SGHTA, FQGNSA. Trimming at V came to 5 bases and at J to 5 bases, leaving 2 bases not matched to a gene. The CDR3 DNA follows: TGTGCCAGCAGCGCGGGACTAGCGGGAGATACGCAGTATTTT. Residues: CASSAGLAGDTQYF.

This clonotype was counted only a few times. The rearrangement uses TRBV28 and TRBJ1-5; the D is unclear. The V gene's germline CDR1 is MDHEN and CDR2 SYDVKM. CDR3 length equals 13 residues. V was trimmed by 8 bases and J by 7 bases, leaving 15 bases between them. The CDR3 nucleotides read TGTGCCAGCCATATGGAGGGAAAACAGCCCCAGCATTTT. Encoded protein: CASHMEGKQPQHF.

The chain recombines TRBV9 with TRBJ2-7; D is unresolved. CDR3 length: 14 amino acids. Trimming stripped 4 bases from V and 6 bases from J, with 17 bases between. The germline V gene has CDR1 SGDLS and CDR2 YYNGEE. CDR3 in amino acids: CASSPTGAFREQYF. As DNA, the CDR3 is TGTGCCAGCAGCCCCACCGGAGCCTTTCGCGAGCAGTACTTC.